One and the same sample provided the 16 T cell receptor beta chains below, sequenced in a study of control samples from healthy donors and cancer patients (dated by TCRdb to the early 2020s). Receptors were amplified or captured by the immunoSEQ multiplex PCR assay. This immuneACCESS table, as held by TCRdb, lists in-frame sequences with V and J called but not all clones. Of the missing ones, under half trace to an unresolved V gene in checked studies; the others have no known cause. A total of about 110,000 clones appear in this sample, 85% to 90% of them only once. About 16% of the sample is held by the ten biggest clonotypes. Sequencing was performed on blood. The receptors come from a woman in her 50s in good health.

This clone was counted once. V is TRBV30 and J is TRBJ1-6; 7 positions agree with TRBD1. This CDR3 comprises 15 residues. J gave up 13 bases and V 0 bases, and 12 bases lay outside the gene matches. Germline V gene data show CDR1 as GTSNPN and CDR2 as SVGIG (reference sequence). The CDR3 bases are TGTGCCTGGAGTGTCCTGGGACAGCCCTCATCGCCCCTCCACTTT. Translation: CAWSVLGQPSSPLHF.

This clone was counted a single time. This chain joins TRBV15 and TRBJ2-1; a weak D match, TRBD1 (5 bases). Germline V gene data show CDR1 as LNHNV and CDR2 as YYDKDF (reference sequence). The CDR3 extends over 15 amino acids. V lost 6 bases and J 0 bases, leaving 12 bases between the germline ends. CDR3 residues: CATRGLQGSYNEQFF. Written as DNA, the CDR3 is TGTGCCACCAGGGGTCTCCAGGGCTCCTACAATGAGCAGTTCTTC.

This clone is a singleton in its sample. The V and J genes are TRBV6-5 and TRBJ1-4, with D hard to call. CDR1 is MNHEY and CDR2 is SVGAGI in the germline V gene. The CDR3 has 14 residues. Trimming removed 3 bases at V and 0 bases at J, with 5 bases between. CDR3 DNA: TGTGCCAGCAGTTATCTGGCAACTAATGAAAAACTGTTTTTT. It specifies CASSYLATNEKLFF.

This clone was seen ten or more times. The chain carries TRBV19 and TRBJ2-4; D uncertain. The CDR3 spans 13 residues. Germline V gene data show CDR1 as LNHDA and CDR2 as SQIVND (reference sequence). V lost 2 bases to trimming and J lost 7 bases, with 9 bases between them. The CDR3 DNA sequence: TGTGCCAGTAGTATATTGCCGCGGAACATTCAGTACTTC. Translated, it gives CASSILPRNIQYF.

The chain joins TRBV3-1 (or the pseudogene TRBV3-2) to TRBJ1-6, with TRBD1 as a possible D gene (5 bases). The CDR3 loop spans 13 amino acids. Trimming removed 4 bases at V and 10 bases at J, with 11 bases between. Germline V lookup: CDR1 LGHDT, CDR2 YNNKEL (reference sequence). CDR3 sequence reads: CASSLSGTSPLHF. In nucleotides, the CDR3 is TGTGCCAGCAGCCTCTCGGGGACCTCACCCCTCCACTTT.

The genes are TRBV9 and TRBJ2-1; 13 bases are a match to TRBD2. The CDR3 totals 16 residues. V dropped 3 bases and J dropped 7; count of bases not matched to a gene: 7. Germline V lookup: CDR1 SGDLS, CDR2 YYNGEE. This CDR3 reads CASSGTGTSGKNEQFF. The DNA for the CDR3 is TGTGCCAGCAGCGGAACCGGGACTAGCGGGAAAAATGAGCAGTTCTTC.

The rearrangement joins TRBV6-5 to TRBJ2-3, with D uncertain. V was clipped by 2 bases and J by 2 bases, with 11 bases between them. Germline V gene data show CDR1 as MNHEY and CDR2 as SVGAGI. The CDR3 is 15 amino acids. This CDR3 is CASSYGNLPTDTQYF. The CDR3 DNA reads TGTGCCAGCAGTTACGGGAATCTGCCCACAGATACGCAGTATTTT.

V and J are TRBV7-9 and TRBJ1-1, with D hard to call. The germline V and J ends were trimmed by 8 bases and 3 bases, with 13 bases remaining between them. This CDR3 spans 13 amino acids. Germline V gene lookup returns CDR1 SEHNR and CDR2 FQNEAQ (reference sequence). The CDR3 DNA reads TGTGCCAGCGTCCGTCCGGGCGACACTGAAGCTTTCTTT. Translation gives CASVRPGDTEAFF.

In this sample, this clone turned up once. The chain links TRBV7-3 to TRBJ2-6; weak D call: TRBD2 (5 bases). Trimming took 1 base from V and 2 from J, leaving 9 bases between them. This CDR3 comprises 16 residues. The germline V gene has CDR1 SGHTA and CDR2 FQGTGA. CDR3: CASSLRTGTGANVLTF. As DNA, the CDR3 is TGTGCCAGCAGCTTAAGAACCGGGACTGGGGCCAACGTCCTGACTTTC. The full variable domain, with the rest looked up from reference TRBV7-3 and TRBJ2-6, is GAGVSQTPSNKVTEKGKYVELRCDPISGHTALYWYRQSLGQGPEFLIYFQGTGAADDSGLPNDRFFAVRPEGSVSTLKIQRTERGDSAVYLCASSLRTGTGANVLTFGAGSRLTVL.

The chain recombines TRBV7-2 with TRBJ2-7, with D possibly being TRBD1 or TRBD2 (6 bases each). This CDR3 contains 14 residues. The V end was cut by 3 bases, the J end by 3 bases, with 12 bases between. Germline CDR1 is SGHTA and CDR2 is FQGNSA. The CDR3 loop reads CASSFTRGLYEQYF. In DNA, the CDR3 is TGTGCCAGCAGCTTTACCAGGGGACTCTACGAGCAGTACTTC.

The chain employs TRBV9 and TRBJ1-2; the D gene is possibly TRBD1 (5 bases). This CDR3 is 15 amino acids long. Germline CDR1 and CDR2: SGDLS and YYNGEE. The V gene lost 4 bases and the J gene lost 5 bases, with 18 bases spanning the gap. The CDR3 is CASSPYGGASYGYTF. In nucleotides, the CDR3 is TGTGCCAGCAGCCCTTACGGAGGGGCTAGTTATGGCTACACCTTC.

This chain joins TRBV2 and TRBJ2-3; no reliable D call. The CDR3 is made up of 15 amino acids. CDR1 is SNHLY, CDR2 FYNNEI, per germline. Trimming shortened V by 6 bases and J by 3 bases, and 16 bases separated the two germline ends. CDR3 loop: CASRLTGSSTDTQYF. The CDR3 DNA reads TGTGCCAGCAGGCTCACCGGATCCTCGACAGATACGCAGTATTTT.

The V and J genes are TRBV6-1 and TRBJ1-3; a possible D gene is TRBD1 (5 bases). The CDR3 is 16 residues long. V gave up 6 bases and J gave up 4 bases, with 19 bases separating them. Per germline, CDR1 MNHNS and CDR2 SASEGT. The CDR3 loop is CASSEPGRVNGNTIYF. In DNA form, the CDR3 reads TGTGCCAGCAGCGAACCAGGCAGGGTGAACGGAAACACCATATATTTT.

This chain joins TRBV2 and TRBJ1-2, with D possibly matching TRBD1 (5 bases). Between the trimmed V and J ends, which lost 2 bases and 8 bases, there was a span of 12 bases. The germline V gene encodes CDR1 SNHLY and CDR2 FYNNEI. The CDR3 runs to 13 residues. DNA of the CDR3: TGTGCCAGCAGTGAACAGGGTAGTAGGGGCTACACCTTC. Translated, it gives CASSEQGSRGYTF.

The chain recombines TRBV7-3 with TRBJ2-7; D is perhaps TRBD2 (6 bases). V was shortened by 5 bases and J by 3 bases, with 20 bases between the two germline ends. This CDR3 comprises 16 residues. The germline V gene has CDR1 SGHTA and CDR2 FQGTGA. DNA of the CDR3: TGTGCCAGCAGCCCCGGCGGAGGGCAGAGCCGCTACGAGCAGTACTTC. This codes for CASSPGGGQSRYEQYF.

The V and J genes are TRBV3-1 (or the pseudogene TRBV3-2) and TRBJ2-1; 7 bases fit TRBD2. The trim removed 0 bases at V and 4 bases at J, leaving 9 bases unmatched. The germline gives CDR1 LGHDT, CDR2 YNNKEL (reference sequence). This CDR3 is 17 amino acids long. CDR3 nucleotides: TGTGCCAGCAGCCAAGATCTAGTAGCGGGCCTTTACAATGAGCAGTTCTTC. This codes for CASSQDLVAGLYNEQFF.